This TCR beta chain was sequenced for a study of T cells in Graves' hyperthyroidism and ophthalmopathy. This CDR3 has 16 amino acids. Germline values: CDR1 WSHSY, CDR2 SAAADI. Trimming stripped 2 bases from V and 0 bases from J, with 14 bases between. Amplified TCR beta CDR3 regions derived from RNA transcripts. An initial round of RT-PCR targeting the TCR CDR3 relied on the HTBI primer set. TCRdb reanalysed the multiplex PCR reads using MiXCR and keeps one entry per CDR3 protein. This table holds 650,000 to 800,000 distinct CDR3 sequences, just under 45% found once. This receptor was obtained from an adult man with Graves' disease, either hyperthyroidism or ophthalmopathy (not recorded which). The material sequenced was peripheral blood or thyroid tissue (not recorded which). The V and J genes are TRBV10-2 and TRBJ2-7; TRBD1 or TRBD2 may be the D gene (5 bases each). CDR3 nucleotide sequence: TGCGCCAGCAGTGAGGGAGTCGGGGACGTCTCCTACGAGCAGTACTTC. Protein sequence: CASSEGVGDVSYEQYF.